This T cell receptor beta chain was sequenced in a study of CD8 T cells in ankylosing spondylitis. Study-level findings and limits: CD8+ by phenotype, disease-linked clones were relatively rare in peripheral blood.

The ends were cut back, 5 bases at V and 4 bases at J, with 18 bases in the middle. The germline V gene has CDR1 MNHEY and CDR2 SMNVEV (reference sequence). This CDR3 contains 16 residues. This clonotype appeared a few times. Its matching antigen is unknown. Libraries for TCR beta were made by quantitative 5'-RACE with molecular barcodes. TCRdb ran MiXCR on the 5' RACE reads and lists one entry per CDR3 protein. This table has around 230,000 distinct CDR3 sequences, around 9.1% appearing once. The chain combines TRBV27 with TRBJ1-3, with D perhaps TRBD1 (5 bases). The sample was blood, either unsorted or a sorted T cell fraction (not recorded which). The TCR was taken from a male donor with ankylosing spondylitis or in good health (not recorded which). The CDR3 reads CASSPHLGPGGNTIYF. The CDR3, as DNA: TGTGCCAGCAGTCCACACCTGGGACCGGGAGGAAACACCATATATTTT.